The 32 T cell receptor beta chains presented below share a single source sample, sequenced in a study of blood T cell repertoires in COVID-19. Clones were sequenced by immunoSEQ multiplex PCR, and TCRdb holds only the in-frame ones, with some missing. The table includes some 150,000 clones, 83% detected once. The source material was PBMCs or T cells enriched from blood (not recorded which). These TCRs come from a woman between 45 and 65 years old who had recovered from COVID-19.

This clone was recorded only once. The chain carries TRBV30 and TRBJ1-3, with 8 bases that match TRBD1. J lost 8 bases, V lost 0 bases, and 6 bases had no gene match. Germline-derived CDR1 and CDR2 are GTSNPN and SVGIG (reference sequence). This CDR3 has 14 residues. In DNA, the CDR3 is TGTGCCTGGAGTGTACAGGGGGGCGCATACACCATATATTTT. This translates into CAWSVQGGAYTIYF. The full variable domain, with the rest looked up from reference TRBV30 and TRBJ1-3, is SQTIHQWPATLVQPVGSPLSLECTVEGTSNPNLYWYRQAAGRGLQLLFYSVGIGQISSEVPQNLSASRPQDRQFILSSKKLLLSDSGFYLCAWSVQGGAYTIYFGEGSWLTVV.

This chain joins TRBV5-6 and TRBJ2-3; maybe TRBD2 (5 bases). This CDR3 region has 12 residues. Between the trimmed V and J ends, which lost 4 bases and 6 bases, there was a span of 9 bases. The germline V gene has CDR1 SGHDT and CDR2 YYEEEE. The CDR3 DNA is TGTGCCAGCAGCCGGGATGGGGATACGCAGTATTTT. The encoded protein is CASSRDGDTQYF.

This clone was recorded once. This chain links TRBV4-3 with TRBJ1-2; no definite D call. V shed 0 bases and J shed 8 bases, with 22 bases lying between them. Germline CDR1 is LGHNA and CDR2 is YSLEER. This CDR3 has 17 residues. The CDR3 reads CASSQDNQSNRVGGYTF. DNA for the CDR3: TGCGCCAGCAGCCAAGATAATCAGTCGAACCGGGTTGGGGGCTACACCTTC.

This chain joins TRBV5-4 and TRBJ2-5; D may be TRBD1 (5 bases). Germline V gene sequence: CDR1 SGHNT, CDR2 YYREEE (reference sequence). V lost 4 bases to trimming and J lost 4 bases, with 17 bases between them. The CDR3 has 15 residues. CDR3 bases: TGTGCCAGCAGCACCCCGCAGGGAATGGGAGAGACCCAGTACTTC. Its protein product is CASSTPQGMGETQYF.

This chain uses TRBV11-2 with TRBJ2-1, with TRBD2 identical over 9 bases. The V segment lost 3 bases and the J segment 1 base; nucleotides outside the gene matches: 7. The CDR3 sequence is 17 residues long. The germline CDR1 and CDR2 sequences are SGHAT and FQNNGV. The CDR3 spells CASSFRAGGRSYNEQFF. The CDR3, as DNA: TGTGCCAGCAGCTTCAGGGCGGGAGGGAGGTCCTACAATGAGCAGTTCTTC.

The rearrangement uses TRBV9 and TRBJ2-3; unclear D gene. The CDR3 consists of 13 residues. Germline values: CDR1 SGDLS, CDR2 YYNGEE. The V gene lost 2 bases and the J gene lost 6 bases, with 10 bases spanning the gap. This chain's CDR3 is CASSVPPRDTQYF. The CDR3 bases are TGTGCCAGCAGCGTCCCCCCGAGGGATACGCAGTATTTT.

The chain is built from TRBV10-1 and TRBJ2-3; TRBD2 might be the D (6 bases). CDR1 is WNHNN and CDR2 is SYGVQD in the germline V gene (reference sequence). V lost 4 bases and J lost 10, with 12 bases in between. CDR3 size: 12 residues. The CDR3 sequence: CASSVAGFPQYF. The CDR3 bases are TGCGCCAGCAGTGTGGCGGGATTTCCGCAGTATTTT.

V and J are TRBV12-3 or TRBV12-4 and TRBJ1-1, with D hard to call. With 6 bases removed from V and 1 base from J, the gap between germline ends came to 9 bases. The CDR3 loop spans 13 amino acids. CDR3 sequence: CASRSEGNTEAFF. The CDR3, as DNA: TGTGCCAGCAGGTCGGAGGGGAACACTGAAGCTTTCTTT.

This chain joins TRBV19 and TRBJ1-1; D unresolved. V shed 4 bases and J shed 4 bases, with 13 bases lying between them. Germline V CDR1 and CDR2: LNHDA, SQIVND (reference sequence). This CDR3 has 14 residues. CDR3 loop: CASSTGRLLTEAFF. Here the CDR3 DNA reads TGTGCCAGTAGTACCGGACGACTACTCACTGAAGCTTTCTTT.

This chain connects TRBV6-5 to TRBJ1-4; D perhaps matches TRBD1 (5 bases). Germline CDR1 MNHEY, CDR2 SVGAGI. This CDR3 spans 14 amino acids. The V gene lost 5 bases and the J gene lost 4 bases, with 11 bases spanning the gap. CDR3: CASSRQFVNEKLFF. CDR3 in DNA: TGTGCCAGCAGTCGACAGTTCGTTAATGAAAAACTGTTTTTT.

The V gene is TRBV27, the J gene TRBJ2-5, with D tentatively TRBD1 (6 bases). The germline gives CDR1 MNHEY, CDR2 SMNVEV (reference sequence). This CDR3 comprises 14 residues. Trimming removed 2 bases from V and 5 bases from J, with 12 bases in between. In nucleotides, the CDR3 is TGTGCCAGCAGTTTACTGGGCAGGGGCGAGACCCAGTACTTC. It is translated as CASSLLGRGETQYF.

V usage is TRBV2 and J usage is TRBJ1-4; a weak D match, TRBD1 (6 bases). Germline CDR1 reads SNHLY; CDR2 reads FYNNEI. V lost 8 bases, J lost 5 bases, and 18 bases lay in between. The CDR3 is 15 residues long. The CDR3 coding sequence is TGTGCCAGCCGAAAAGGGGCAGGGGACAATGAAAAACTGTTTTTT. Amino acids: CASRKGAGDNEKLFF.

This chain links TRBV7-9 with TRBJ2-5, with 8 bases aligning to TRBD2. Germline values: CDR1 SEHNR, CDR2 FQNEAQ (reference sequence). The CDR3 has 16 amino acids. After removal of 1 base from V and 5 bases from J, the junction contained 9 bases not matched to a gene. CDR3 region: CASSLGTSSPWETQYF. Written as DNA, the CDR3 is TGTGCCAGCAGCTTAGGGACTAGCAGTCCGTGGGAGACCCAGTACTTC.

This sequence joins TRBV2 and TRBJ1-4, with 7 bases fitting TRBD1. The length of the CDR3 is 13 residues. Germline V gene lookup returns CDR1 SNHLY and CDR2 FYNNEI. V shed 5 bases and J 7 bases; nucleotides not matched to a gene: 4. The CDR3 DNA reads as TGTGCCAGCAGTCGAGGGGGCAGTGAAAAACTGTTTTTT. Translated, it gives CASSRGGSEKLFF.

The chain combines TRBV5-5 with TRBJ2-2; tentative D call: TRBD1 (5 bases). The CDR3 is made up of 15 amino acids. The germline V and J ends were trimmed by 0 bases and 4 bases, with 10 bases remaining between them. CDR1 and CDR2 from the germline V gene are SGHKS and YYEKEE (reference sequence). CDR3 residues: CASSLAGYGTGELFF. For the CDR3, the DNA is TGTGCCAGCAGCTTGGCAGGGTACGGCACCGGGGAGCTGTTTTTT. Full variable domain (remainder filled in from reference TRBV5-5 and TRBJ2-2): DAGVTQSPTHLIKTRGQQVTLRCSPISGHKSVSWYQQVLGQGPQFIFQYYEKEERGRGNFPDRFSARQFPNYSSELNVNALLLGDSALYLCASSLAGYGTGELFFGEGSRLTVL.

The chain links TRBV7-9 to TRBJ2-1; 7 bases align to TRBD1. V lost 5 bases to trimming and J lost 9 bases; unmatched junction nucleotides: 16. Germline V lookup: CDR1 SEHNR, CDR2 FQNEAQ (reference sequence). CDR3 length equals 16 residues. The CDR3 region is CASSLDRVFSQGEQFF. The CDR3 DNA sequence: TGTGCCAGCAGCCTCGACAGGGTGTTTAGTCAGGGTGAGCAGTTCTTC.

The V gene is TRBV28, the J gene TRBJ1-3; D is unclear. The CDR3 is 12 amino acids. Germline V gives CDR1 MDHEN, CDR2 SYDVKM. Deletions cut 8 bases from V and 2 bases from J, with 7 bases between. In DNA form, the CDR3 reads TGTGCCAGCTCCCGGGCTGGAAACACCATATATTTT. It is translated as CASSRAGNTIYF.

This clone turned up a few times. The chain carries TRBV6-5 and TRBJ2-7; unclear D gene. This CDR3 has 13 residues. Germline V gene sequence: CDR1 MNHEY, CDR2 SVGAGI. Trimming stripped 2 bases from V and 6 bases from J, with 11 bases between. The CDR3 loop is CASSYRIGSEQYV. The CDR3 DNA is TGTGCCAGCAGTTACCGCATCGGGTCCGAGCAGTACGTC.

This clone turned up a few times. The V call is TRBV9, the J call TRBJ1-5; D gene unclear. The V gene's germline CDR1 is SGDLS and CDR2 YYNGEE. This CDR3 comprises 13 residues. V lost 0 bases, J lost 3 bases, and 4 bases lay in between. The CDR3 protein is CASSVDNNQPQHF. CDR3 coding DNA: TGTGCCAGCAGCGTAGATAACAATCAGCCCCAGCATTTT.

The rearrangement joins TRBV3-1 (or the pseudogene TRBV3-2) to TRBJ2-3; 7 bases are shared with TRBD2. Germline V gene lookup returns CDR1 LGHDT and CDR2 YNNKEL (reference sequence). The CDR3 is made up of 16 amino acids. The junction had 6 bases not matched to a gene; V was cut back by 1 base and J by 2 bases. The CDR3 DNA follows: TGTGCCAGCAGCCAAGTGGGGCTAGCGGACACAGATACGCAGTATTTT. This gives the protein CASSQVGLADTDTQYF.

In this sample, this clone turned up a few times. The gene calls are TRBV6-2 or TRBV6-3 and TRBJ2-1; the match to TRBD2 covers 12 bases. J was trimmed by 10 bases and V by 2 bases; bases with no gene match: 12. Germline V gene sequence: CDR1 MNHEY, CDR2 SVGEGT. The CDR3 runs to 17 residues. The CDR3 sequence: CASSYAPGLAGQGEQFF. The CDR3 nucleotides are TGTGCCAGCAGTTACGCCCCGGGACTAGCGGGCCAGGGAGAGCAGTTCTTC.

The chain uses TRBV4-2 and TRBJ1-6; D gene unclear. Per germline, CDR1 LGHNA and CDR2 YNFKEQ. CDR3 size: 13 residues. Trimming cost V 3 bases and J 6 bases, with 6 bases left between them. The CDR3 DNA sequence: TGTGCCAGCAGCCACCCGCGTAATTCACCCCTCCACTTT. Translating it yields CASSHPRNSPLHF.

CDR3 in amino acids: CASSPGTDAEKLFF. The CDR3 region has the DNA TGTGCCAGCAGCCCCGGGACAGATGCTGAAAAACTGTTTTTT. This chain uses TRBV6-2 or TRBV6-3 with TRBJ1-4; 7 positions match TRBD1. In germline, CDR1 is MNHEY, CDR2 SVGEGT. Unmatched junction bases numbered 8, after V lost 6 bases and J lost 7 bases. The CDR3 runs to 14 residues.

CDR3 residues: CASSLFRGGNEKLFF. The CDR3 bases are TGTGCCAGCAGCTTATTTCGAGGGGGCAATGAAAAACTGTTTTTT. This rearrangement joins TRBV11-2 to TRBJ1-4, with 7 bases lining up with TRBD1. CDR1 SGHAT and CDR2 FQNNGV come from the germline V gene. This CDR3 is 15 amino acids long. V dropped 2 bases and J dropped 5; count of bases not matched to a gene: 5.

V gene TRBV15 combines with J gene TRBJ2-1; perhaps TRBD2 as D (5 bases). The V end lost 3 bases, the J end lost 0 bases, and 9 bases lay between the germline ends. This CDR3 spans 15 amino acids. In germline, CDR1 is LNHNV, CDR2 YYDKDF (reference sequence). In DNA form, the CDR3 reads TGTGCCACCAGCAGGAGAGCGGCCTCCTACAATGAGCAGTTCTTC. Translated: CATSRRAASYNEQFF.

The V call is TRBV9, the J call TRBJ2-1, with a possible D match to TRBD2 (6 bases). The germline V gene encodes CDR1 SGDLS and CDR2 YYNGEE. Trimming left V 3 bases short and J 8 bases short, with 12 bases between. The CDR3 extends over 13 amino acids. This CDR3 is CASSDRLGHEQFF. CDR3 bases: TGTGCCAGCAGCGACAGACTAGGCCATGAGCAGTTCTTC.

This clone was recorded a few times. This chain connects TRBV28 to TRBJ2-4; D is perhaps TRBD2 (5 bases). The CDR3 sequence is 15 residues long. V was trimmed by 3 bases and J by 1 base, leaving 10 bases between them. Germline lookup yields CDR1 MDHEN and CDR2 SYDVKM. The CDR3 reads CASSLSGKAKNIQYF. CDR3 nucleotides: TGTGCCAGCAGTTTGTCGGGGAAGGCCAAAAACATTCAGTACTTC.

The chain recombines TRBV10-3 with TRBJ2-3; tentatively, D is TRBD2 (6 bases). This CDR3 is built from 17 residues. Germline V gene lookup returns CDR1 ENHRY and CDR2 SYGVKD. Trimming removed 10 bases at V and 0 bases at J, with 23 bases between. CDR3 DNA sequence: TGTGCCACCGCCGGCCGGGCGGGACCAACTAGCACAGATACGCAGTATTTT. Its translation: CATAGRAGPTSTDTQYF.

The V gene is TRBV18, the J gene TRBJ1-1, with unresolved D. The V and J ends lost 3 bases and 6 bases respectively, with 17 bases between them. Germline CDR1 and CDR2: KGHSH and LQKENI. CDR3 length: 15 residues. CDR3 nucleotide sequence: TGTGCCAGCTCACCTTCGATCTACTCGGTCGCTGAAGCTTTCTTT. This sequence encodes CASSPSIYSVAEAFF. Full variable domain (rest looked up from reference TRBV18 and TRBJ1-1): NAGVMQNPRHLVRRRGQEARLRCSPMKGHSHVYWYRQLPEEGLKFMVYLQKENIIDESGMPKERFSAEFPKEGPSILRIQQVVRGDSAAYFCASSPSIYSVAEAFFGQGTRLTVV.

This clone was observed once. Within the sample, other DNA sequences also encode this same CDR3. The rearrangement links TRBV7-9 to TRBJ2-7, with a tentative D call TRBD2 (6 bases). V shed 0 bases and J shed 2 bases, with 8 bases lying between them. CDR1 and CDR2 (germline): SEHNR, FQNEAQ (reference sequence). The CDR3 has 14 amino acids. Here the CDR3 reads CASSLAGGPYEQYV. CDR3 nucleotide sequence: TGTGCCAGCAGCTTAGCGGGGGGACCCTACGAGCAGTACGTC.

The chain couples TRBV4-1 to TRBJ1-2; 11 bases agree with TRBD1. Germline CDR1 reads MGHRA; CDR2 reads YSYEKL. The CDR3 runs 17 residues. J gave up 8 bases and V 1 base, and 12 bases lay outside the gene matches. The DNA for the CDR3 is TGCGCCAGCAGCCAAGCTCGAAGGGGACAGGGGGGCTGGGGCTACACCTTC. Encoded protein: CASSQARRGQGGWGYTF.

This chain links TRBV6-5 with TRBJ1-2; TRBD1 might be the D (6 bases). CDR1 is MNHEY and CDR2 is SVGAGI in the germline V gene. Trimming removed 8 bases from V and 7 bases from J, with 20 bases in between. The CDR3 totals 14 residues. In DNA form, the CDR3 reads TGTGCCAGCGTTGAACAGGGAAACGTCGGTGGCTACACCTTC. Translated: CASVEQGNVGGYTF.